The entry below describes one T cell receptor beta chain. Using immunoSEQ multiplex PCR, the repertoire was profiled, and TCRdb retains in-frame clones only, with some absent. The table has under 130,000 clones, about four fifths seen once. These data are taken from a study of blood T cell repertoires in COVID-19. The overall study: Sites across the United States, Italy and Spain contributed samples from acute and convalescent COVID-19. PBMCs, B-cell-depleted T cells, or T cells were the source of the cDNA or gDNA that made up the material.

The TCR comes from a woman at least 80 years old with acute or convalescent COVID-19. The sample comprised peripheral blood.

The chain's CDR3 is CASSRPSEETQYF. Written as DNA, the CDR3 is TGTGCCAGCAGCCGACCAAGCGAAGAGACCCAGTACTTC. This chain connects TRBV7-6 to TRBJ2-5; D ambiguous. The CDR3 extends over 13 amino acids. V was trimmed by 5 bases and J by 3 bases, leaving 10 bases between them. Germline assignment: CDR1 SGHVS and CDR2 FNYEAQ.